A single sample is the source of the 9 T cell receptor beta chains below, sequenced in a study of naive and memory T cell subsets. Both TRBC1 and TRBC2 were covered by a beta constant-region primer of two equimolar oligonucleotides. Four rounds of PCR amplified the ligated cDNA using nested alpha and beta constant-region primers plus SP2. TCRdb re-analysed the UMI-ligation and nested PCR reads in MiXCR, keeping a single row per CDR3 protein. Here the sample spans just over 80,000 distinct CDR3 sequences, approximately 9.2% being singletons. Material: naive CD8+ T cells from blood. These receptors all come from a human donor in good health.

The V gene is TRBV7-9, the J gene TRBJ2-7; perhaps D is TRBD1 or TRBD2 (5 bases each). This CDR3 has 15 residues. Trimming cost V 1 base and J 7 bases, with 17 bases left between them. Germline CDR1 SEHNR, CDR2 FQNEAQ (reference sequence). CDR3 sequence: CASSLGGPPRQEQYF. The CDR3 region has the DNA TGTGCCAGCAGCTTAGGGGGACCTCCTCGCCAAGAGCAGTACTTC. Supplemented by reference TRBV7-9 and TRBJ2-7, the full variable domain reads DTGVSQNPRHKITKRGQNVTFRCDPISEHNRLYWYRQTLGQGPEFLTYFQNEAQLEKSRLLSDRFSAERPKGSFSTLEIQRTEQGDSAMYLCASSLGGPPRQEQYFGPGTRLTVT.

This clonotype was counted many times. The chain couples TRBV6-5 to TRBJ2-5; 9 bases agree with TRBD2. The germline V gene encodes CDR1 MNHEY and CDR2 SVGAGI. The CDR3 length is 15 residues. Trimming took 7 bases from V and 2 from J; bases not matched to a gene: 8. The chain's CDR3 is CASIALAGKQETQYF. The CDR3 DNA follows: TGTGCCAGCATAGCGCTAGCGGGGAAACAAGAGACCCAGTACTTC.

This clonotype has more than one count but fewer than ten. The chain links TRBV20-1 to TRBJ2-1; D gene uncertain. The germline V gene has CDR1 DFQATT and CDR2 SNEGSKA (reference sequence). The CDR3 totals 11 residues. V lost 2 bases and J 7 bases, leaving 6 bases between the germline ends. The CDR3 DNA reads TGCAGTGCTAGAAAAGTTAATGAGCAGTTCTTC. It is translated as CSARKVNEQFF.

The chain has TRBV5-1 and TRBJ2-1, with 11 bases fitting TRBD2. J was trimmed by 4 bases and V by 4 bases; bases with no gene match: 13. The CDR3 has 18 amino acids. CDR1 SGHRS and CDR2 YFSETQ come from the germline V gene. DNA for the CDR3: TGCGCCAGCAGCGCCAGACGGTCTAGCGGGAGGATTTACAATGAGCAGTTCTTC. Protein: CASSARRSSGRIYNEQFF.

This clonotype appeared a few times. CDR3 loop: CSGKTGANEKLFF. The DNA of the CDR3 is TGCAGCGGGAAGACAGGGGCTAATGAAAAACTGTTTTTT. The chain joins TRBV29-1 to TRBJ1-4, with 8 bases identical to TRBD1. Trimming took 7 bases from V and 3 from J; bases not matched to a gene: 4. The length of the CDR3 is 13 residues. Germline-derived CDR1 and CDR2 are SQVTM and ANQGSEA.

Many counts were recorded for this clonotype. The V gene is TRBV24-1, the J gene TRBJ2-2, with D possibly matching TRBD2 (6 bases). The CDR3 extends over 15 amino acids. The V end was cut by 3 bases, the J end by 0 bases, with 7 bases between. Germline CDR1 KGHDR, CDR2 SFDVKD. CDR3 sequence: CATSDTGANTGELFF. DNA for the CDR3: TGTGCCACCAGTGATACGGGAGCGAACACCGGGGAGCTGTTTTTT.

This clonotype has only a few counts. V usage is TRBV6-8 and J usage is TRBJ2-7; D ambiguous. V was pared by 4 bases and J by 4 bases, with 20 bases between. CDR3 size: 16 residues. Germline V lookup: CDR1 MNHGY, CDR2 SAAAGT. As DNA, the CDR3 is TGTGCCAGCAGTTTCCAGTACCCTCCGCACCATTACGAGCAGTACTTC. This gives the protein CASSFQYPPHHYEQYF.

This chain joins TRBV11-2 and TRBJ2-5; unclear D gene. Trimming removed 5 bases at V and 4 bases at J, with 5 bases between. CDR1 and CDR2 from the germline V gene are SGHAT and FQNNGV. The CDR3 loop spans 11 amino acids. The CDR3 DNA is TGTGCCAGCAGCCAGACAGAGACCCAGTACTTC. It translates to CASSQTETQYF.

This clonotype was recorded at least ten times. This chain connects TRBV20-1 to TRBJ2-4; 8 bases agree with TRBD1. CDR3 length equals 12 residues. Germline V gives CDR1 DFQATT, CDR2 SNEGSKA (reference sequence). Trimming cost V 6 bases and J 7 bases; bases outside gene matches: 5. The CDR3 coding sequence is TGCAGTGCCACCGGGACAGGCAACATTCAGTACTTC. It specifies CSATGTGNIQYF.